The rows below give T cell receptor beta chains drawn from one sample of a study of blood T cell repertoires in COVID-19. TCRdb keeps only in-frame clones here, not all; method: immunoSEQ multiplex PCR. The data contain over 150,000 clones, roughly 71% of them singletons. Specimen: peripheral blood. The receptors here all came from a woman aged 80 or older with acute or convalescent COVID-19. Both conserved end residues are part of each CDR3. D genes are given only for firm matches. Not every row has a clone size; where given, it reads once, few, many or a size class.

J gene	D gene	V gene	clone size	CDR3 protein	CDR3 DNA
TRBJ1-2	TRBD1	TRBV30	.	CAWSPGTADGYTF	TGTGCCTGGAGTCCCGGGACAGCGGATGGCTACACCTTC
TRBJ1-2	TRBD1	TRBV5-8	.	CASRQTGGSNYGYTF	TGTGCCAGCAGACAGACAGGGGGATCGAACTATGGCTACACCTTC
TRBJ2-1	.	TRBV3-1/TRBV3-2	.	CASSQEGGTSSNEQFF	TGTGCCAGCAGCCAAGAGGGGGGTACATCGAGCAATGAGCAGTTCTTC
TRBJ1-1	TRBD1	TRBV6-6	few	CASSTSYRQGWQAFF	TGTGCCAGCAGCACCTCATACCGACAGGGGTGGCAAGCTTTCTTT
TRBJ2-5	.	TRBV6-2/TRBV6-3	.	CASSYPETQYF	TGTGCCAGCAGTTACCCGGAGACCCAGTACTTC
TRBJ2-1	TRBD2	TRBV7-2	.	CASSYRTSGRGNLNEQFF	TGTGCCAGCAGCTACCGGACTAGCGGGAGGGGAAATTTGAATGAGCAGTTCTTC
TRBJ2-3	TRBD2	TRBV3-1/TRBV3-2	.	CASSQGSGDTDTQYF	TGTGCCAGCAGCCAAGGGAGCGGGGACACAGATACGCAGTATTTT
TRBJ1-2	.	TRBV5-5	.	CASSFTGHYGYTF	TGTGCCAGCAGCTTTACAGGCCACTATGGCTACACCTTC
TRBJ2-3	TRBD1	TRBV4-3	.	CASSQSPAGTGTIDTQYF	TGCGCCAGCAGCCAATCCCCGGCCGGGACAGGGACCATTGATACGCAGTATTTT
TRBJ1-1	.	TRBV25-1	.	CASRPALSSGMNTEAFF	TGTGCCAGCAGGCCCGCACTGTCCTCAGGGATGAACACTGAAGCTTTCTTT
TRBJ2-5	TRBD1	TRBV5-1	.	CASRRQGAEETQYF	TGCGCCAGCAGACGACAGGGGGCCGAAGAGACCCAGTACTTC
TRBJ1-1	.	TRBV19	few	CASRPAGRNTEAFF	TGTGCCAGTCGACCCGCGGGGAGGAACACTGAAGCTTTCTTT